Included here is one TCR beta chain sequence, with context. The antigen it binds to is not known. No base quality values were provided; no much bigger clone lies one nucleotide off. The sample is drawn from a study of cytotoxic CD8 clonotypes in ibrutinib-treated CLL (dated by TCRdb to 2020 to 2023). Turning to the overall study: The cohort was composed of 11 relapsed/refractory and roughly 16 treatment-naive patients; IGHV unmutated status was identified in 17 patients. On average, each sample had about 260,000 productive templates and under 95,000 productive rearrangements. Response samples were taken after a median of roughly a year on treatment, ranging from roughly 6 to 36 months. Responses were partial in roughly 24 patients and complete in 2; after median approximately 66 months follow-up, about 14 stayed in remission and 12 progressed. Cryopreserved peripheral blood mononuclear cells were collected before treatment, at response, and at either disease progression or sustained remission. All remission and progressive disease samples were collected while patients were still receiving ibrutinib. Longitudinal samples were available for about 30% of the roughly 90 trial participants. On the study overall, not on this receptor specifically: Baseline clonality exceeded that of age-matched healthy donors and correlated strongly with circulating CD8+ T-cell counts. At ibrutinib response clonality went up, during sustained remission it held steady, and at progression it dropped back toward baseline. Public clonotypes were found to be uncommon and were observed to contract or remain stable during treatment; the increase in clonality was shown to reflect expansion of private clonotypes at ibrutinib response. Lymph node repertoires were not examined, and the timing of sampling was not matched between patients in sustained remission and those whose disease progressed.

On a MiSeq, deep resolution sequencing aimed for a depth between 1 in 1 million and 1 in 200,000 T cells, with each clonotype covered approximately 9.2x on average. The immunoSEQ hsTCRB Kit was used to generate the TCR beta libraries. On the authors' methods: The data were analyzed with ImmunoSEQ Analyzer and ImmunoSEQ Data Assistant, and V, D and J gene assignments followed IMGT definitions. Clonality, which ranges from 0 to 1, was calculated as one minus the normalized Shannon entropy of productive rearrangement frequencies. Public clonotype analysis was restricted to overrepresented clonotypes comprising at least 0.05% of each patient's repertoire. Repertoires from about a dozen age-matched healthy donors in immuneACCESS were used as clonality controls. TCRdb carries this immuneACCESS record with in-frame sequences only. Its versions omit some clonotypes, under half of them owing to an unresolved V gene in the studies checked, with the rest unexplained. D and trimming were read from the DNA, whereas the V and J calls and clone size are those reported in that table. This sample gives more than 150,000 clones in total; about two thirds of them show up just once. Roughly 13% of the sample goes to the ten largest clones.

Read against the paper, the sample's time point label means: approximately 2 years on ibrutinib. For TCR beta library preparation, 1.5 to 2 micrograms of genomic DNA was extracted from cryopreserved PBMCs. High-throughput TCR beta sequencing was performed on longitudinal blood samples from CLL patients receiving ibrutinib monotherapy. The patients took part in an open-label, single-center phase 2 trial of ibrutinib monotherapy. This receptor was obtained from a human donor with chronic lymphocytic leukemia. The material was PBMCs, obtained after 24 months of ibrutinib treatment.

In nucleotides, the sequence is TGTGCCAGCTCCCGACTCCTTAATGAGCAGTTCTTC. It encodes CASSRLLNEQFF. The chain is made from TRBV18 and TRBJ2-1; there is no confident call for the D gene. The germline V gene specifies KGHSH as CDR1 and LQKENI as CDR2. The V end loses 6 bases and the J end loses 7 bases, and a stretch of 10 bases separates them. The CDR3 numbers 12 residues from cysteine through phenylalanine. The kept DNA is CDR3 alone, 36 bases in frame from the first base.